These T cell receptor beta chains were read from a single sample in a study of cytomegalovirus exposure and HLA in healthy donors. The table came from immunoSEQ multiplex PCR; TCRdb's copy has only in-frame clones and leaves some out. The table has under 130,000 clones, 76% seen once; the top ten hold approximately 8%. The sample was PBMCs. These receptors came from a man aged 35-49 years in good health and CMV-seropositive. The CDR3 runs from the conserved cysteine through the conserved F or W. The order of the fields is D gene, clone size, V gene, J gene, CDR3 DNA, CDR3 protein. A D gene is named only where the DNA matches it firmly. Size values are once, few and many counts, or a class for expanded clones, and some rows have none.

>.|.|TRBV28|TRBJ2-6
TGTGCCAGCAGTCCGTCTGGGGCCAACGTCCTGACTTTC
CASSPSGANVLTF
>TRBD1|.|TRBV5-5|TRBJ2-2
TGTGCCAGCAGCGTACAGGGGAAAAACACCGGGGAGCTGTTTTTT
CASSVQGKNTGELFF
>TRBD2|once|TRBV5-8|TRBJ2-5
TGTGCCAGCAGCTTGGGACAAGGACTAGCGGGAATTGGAGAGACCCAGTACTTC
CASSLGQGLAGIGETQYF
>TRBD2|once|TRBV7-9|TRBJ2-7
TGTGCCAGCAGCTTAGACACTAGCGGGGCGCACTTC
CASSLDTSGAHF
>.|.|TRBV4-1|TRBJ2-7
TGCGCCAGCAGCCAAGATCCAGGGATGCCTGAGCAGTACTTC
CASSQDPGMPEQYF
>.|.|TRBV18|TRBJ2-1
TGTGCCAGCTCACGCGACTCGAGCTCCTACAATGAGCAGTTCTTC
CASSRDSSSYNEQFF
>TRBD2|once|TRBV18|TRBJ2-3
TGTGCCAGCTCAACGGGACTAGCGGGAATGGGAGATACGCAGTATTTT
CASSTGLAGMGDTQYF
>.|.|TRBV7-9|TRBJ1-2
TGTGCCAGCAGCGACGCAGGGGCCTCAGCTAACTATGGCTACACCTTC
CASSDAGASANYGYTF
>TRBD1|.|TRBV28|TRBJ1-2
TGTGCCAGCAGGCCGGACAGGGTTCGTGGCTACACCTTC
CASRPDRVRGYTF
>.|.|TRBV5-5|TRBJ1-2
TGTGCCAGCAGCTTGGAGGCGCGGGTCTATGGCTACACCTTC
CASSLEARVYGYTF
>TRBD2|.|TRBV7-3|TRBJ2-2
TGTGCCAGCAGCTTAGGGGCGGGAGTCGGCACCGGGGAGCTGTTTTTT
CASSLGAGVGTGELFF
>TRBD2|.|TRBV11-2|TRBJ2-2
TGTGCCAGCAGCGTGACTAGCGGGAGGCTGAACGCCGGGGAGCTGTTTTTT
CASSVTSGRLNAGELFF
>.|few|TRBV6-1|TRBJ2-1
TGTGCCAGCAGTGATATAGCCCGACTCGGGTCCTACAATGAGCAGTTCTTC
CASSDIARLGSYNEQFF
>.|once|TRBV27|TRBJ2-5
TGTGCCAGCAGTCCCTACCGTACGGGAGTAAAAGAGACCCAGTACTTC
CASSPYRTGVKETQYF
>TRBD2|.|TRBV27|TRBJ2-2
TGTGCCAGCACCAGGAATAGCGGGGGGCAGAACACCGGGGAGCTGTTTTTT
CASTRNSGGQNTGELFF
>TRBD2|.|TRBV27|TRBJ2-7
TGTGCCAGCAGTAGGACTAGCGGGAGGTACGAGCAGTACTTC
CASSRTSGRYEQYF
>TRBD1|.|TRBV29-1|TRBJ2-7
TGCAGCGTTGAAGTTCCGGGACAGGGCTACGAGCAGTACTTC
CSVEVPGQGYEQYF
>.|few|TRBV11-3|TRBJ2-2
TGTGCCAGCAGCCCGTCCGAGCGGGTCGGGGAGCTGTTTTTT
CASSPSERVGELFF
>.|.|TRBV4-2|TRBJ1-2
TGTGCCAGCAGCCCCAATTCAGGGGACAACTATGGCTACACCTTC
CASSPNSGDNYGYTF
>.|.|TRBV4-3|TRBJ2-7
TGCGCCAGCAGCCGCGGACAGCCTTCCTCCTACGAGCAGTACTTC
CASSRGQPSSYEQYF
>.|few|TRBV11-3|TRBJ2-2
TGTGCCAGCAGCGGGGGGGCCGGGGGCCCCACCGGGGAGCTGTTTTTT
CASSGGAGGPTGELFF
>TRBD1|.|TRBV27|TRBJ2-2
TGTGCCAGCAGTTTACTCGGACAGGGGACCGGGGAGCTGTTTTTT
CASSLLGQGTGELFF
>TRBD1|.|TRBV28|TRBJ2-1
TGTGCCAGCACCCTTGGGGACAGGGTAACGGAGCAGTTCTTC
CASTLGDRVTEQFF
>TRBD1|.|TRBV19|TRBJ2-2
TGTGCCAGTAGTATCACAGGGGGAGAGGGGGAGCTGTTTTTT
CASSITGGEGELFF
>.|.|TRBV5-4|TRBJ1-6
TGTGCCAGCAGCTTGGCGGGGAACTATAATTCACCCCTCCACTTT
CASSLAGNYNSPLHF
>.|.|TRBV7-2|TRBJ2-7
TGTGCCAGCAGCCTCGACAGAGTCTACGAGCAGTACTTC
CASSLDRVYEQYF
>TRBD2|.|TRBV4-3|TRBJ2-5
TGCGCCAGCAGCCGTGGGAGTAGCGGGGGGGCCCGAATACAGCAAGAGACCCAGTACTTC
CASSRGSSGGARIQQETQYF
>TRBD2|few|TRBV30|TRBJ2-2
TGTGCCACCGACCGGGGGGAAACGAACACCGGGGAGCTGTTTTTT
CATDRGETNTGELFF
>TRBD1|.|TRBV29-1|TRBJ1-1
TGCAGCGTTCACTTACAGGGGGGGATAAACACTGAAGCTTTCTTT
CSVHLQGGINTEAFF
>TRBD2|.|TRBV7-2|TRBJ2-1
TGTGCCAGCAGGACTAGCGGGGCCTACAATGAGCAGTTCTTC
CASRTSGAYNEQFF
>.|.|TRBV19|TRBJ1-4
TGTGCCAGTAGCGGCAGGGATTTCACAACTAATGAAAAACTGTTTTTT
CASSGRDFTTNEKLFF
>TRBD2|few|TRBV7-9|TRBJ2-3
TGTGCCAGCAGCTTACCTAGCGGGGCGGCAGATACGCAGTATTTT
CASSLPSGAADTQYF
>TRBD1|.|TRBV29-1|TRBJ1-5
TGCAGCGTGGGACAGGGTAAGGGCAATCAGCCCCAGCATTTT
CSVGQGKGNQPQHF
>TRBD1|.|TRBV29-1|TRBJ1-4
TGCAGCTGTGGACAGGGGGCTGGAAAACTGTTTTTT
CSCGQGAGKLFF
>TRBD1|few|TRBV7-3|TRBJ1-2
TGTGCCAGCAGCCAACTCCCCCAACAGGGGTACACCTTC
CASSQLPQQGYTF
>TRBD1|.|TRBV7-3|TRBJ2-1
TGTGCCAGCAGTTCCCCCCCGGGACAGCTATACAATGAGCAGTTCTTC
CASSSPPGQLYNEQFF
>.|.|TRBV7-2|TRBJ1-2
TGTGCCAGCAGCTTAGGACGGGACTTGGGCGGCTACACCTTC
CASSLGRDLGGYTF
>TRBD2|.|TRBV11-3|TRBJ2-7
TGTGCCAGCAGCCGAGGGACTAGCGGGAGGGGCGACGAGCAGTACTTC
CASSRGTSGRGDEQYF
>TRBD2|once|TRBV6-6|TRBJ2-7
TGTGCCAGCAGTTCCGCGCTAGCGGGGGATAAATACGAGCAGTACTTC
CASSSALAGDKYEQYF
>TRBD2|.|TRBV28|TRBJ2-1
TGTGCCAGCAGTTCCCGACTAGCGGGAGCCAATGAGCAGTTCTTC
CASSSRLAGANEQFF
>TRBD2|few|TRBV6-5|TRBJ2-7
TGTGCCAGCAGGCGAGCGGGGAGCTCCTACGAGCAGTACTTC
CASRRAGSSYEQYF